These 4 T cell receptor beta chains originate from one sample sequenced in a study of cytomegalovirus exposure and HLA in healthy donors. PCR involved 60 Vbeta and 13 Jbeta primers. The table came from immunoSEQ multiplex PCR; TCRdb's copy has only in-frame clones and leaves some out. The sample has 220,000 or so clones. The sequencing input was PBMCs. The receptors stem from a girl between 2 and 10 years old in good health and CMV-seropositive.

The chain uses TRBV4-1 and TRBJ2-1; 8 positions agree with TRBD2. Germline CDR1 and CDR2: MGHRA and YSYEKL. J gave up 4 bases and V 0 bases, and 17 bases lay outside the gene matches. This CDR3 spans 20 amino acids. The CDR3 nucleotides read TGCGCCAGCAGCCAAGAATTCTCCCCTCCGGGGGGGATTCTGTACAATGAGCAGTTCTTC. Protein product: CASSQEFSPPGGILYNEQFF.

This chain links TRBV5-4 with TRBJ1-1; D unclear. Germline loops: CDR1 SGHNT, CDR2 YYREEE (reference sequence). V was shortened by 5 bases and J by 4 bases, with 18 bases between the two germline ends. The CDR3 totals 15 residues. Here the CDR3 reads CASRSRAGWGTEAFF. CDR3 nucleotide sequence: TGTGCCAGCAGGTCGAGGGCTGGTTGGGGCACTGAAGCTTTCTTT.

The chain has TRBV5-4 and TRBJ2-7, with 11 nucleotides matching TRBD1. CDR1 and CDR2 from the germline V gene are SGHNT and YYREEE (reference sequence). The CDR3 sequence is 15 residues long. V shed 4 bases and J 5 bases; nucleotides not matched to a gene: 8. The DNA for the CDR3 is TGTGCCAGCAGCCGCGACCCGGGACAGGGGGACGAGCAGTACTTC. This sequence encodes CASSRDPGQGDEQYF.

This chain connects TRBV27 to TRBJ2-7; TRBD2 agrees at 7 bases. The CDR3 consists of 14 residues. Germline V lookup: CDR1 MNHEY, CDR2 SMNVEV (reference sequence). The ends lost 0 bases at V and 6 bases at J; junction bases unmatched: 5. The CDR3 DNA sequence: TGTGCCAGCAGTTTATCGAGCGGGAAGCGCGAGCAGTACTTC. This translates into CASSLSSGKREQYF.